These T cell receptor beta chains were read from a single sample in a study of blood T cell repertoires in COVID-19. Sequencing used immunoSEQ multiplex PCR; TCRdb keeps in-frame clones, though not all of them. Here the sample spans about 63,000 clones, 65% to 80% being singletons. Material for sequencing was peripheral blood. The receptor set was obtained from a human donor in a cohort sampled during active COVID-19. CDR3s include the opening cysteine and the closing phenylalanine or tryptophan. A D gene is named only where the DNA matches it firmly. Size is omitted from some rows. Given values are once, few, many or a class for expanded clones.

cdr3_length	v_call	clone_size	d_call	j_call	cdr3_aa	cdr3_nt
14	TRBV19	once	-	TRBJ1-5	CASSKGVGNQPQHF	TGTGCCAGTAGTAAAGGGGTAGGCAATCAGCCCCAGCATTTT
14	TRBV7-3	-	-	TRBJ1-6	CASSPRGGNSPLHF	TGTGCCAGCAGCCCCCGCGGGGGCAACTCACCCCTCCACTTT
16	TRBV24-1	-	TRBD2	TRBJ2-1	CATSDLPSGPYNEQFF	TGTGCCACCAGTGATTTGCCTAGCGGCCCCTACAATGAGCAGTTCTTC
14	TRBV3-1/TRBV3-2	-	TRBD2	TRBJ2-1	CASSQEGLDNEQFF	TGTGCCAGCAGCCAAGAGGGACTAGACAATGAGCAGTTCTTC
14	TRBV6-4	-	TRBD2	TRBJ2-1	CASSDSTRTSGMFF	TGTGCCAGCAGTGACTCGACACGGACTAGCGGGATGTTCTTC
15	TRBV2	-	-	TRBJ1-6	CASRVRDGPNSPLHF	TGTGCCAGCAGGGTCCGGGATGGACCCAATTCACCCCTCCACTTT
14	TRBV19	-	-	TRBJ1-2	CASIQQGVLSGYTF	TGTGCCAGTATTCAACAGGGAGTCCTCTCTGGCTACACCTTC
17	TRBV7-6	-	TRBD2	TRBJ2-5	CASSPWVGTSGSETQYF	TGTGCCAGCAGCCCCTGGGTAGGGACTAGCGGATCAGAGACCCAGTACTTC
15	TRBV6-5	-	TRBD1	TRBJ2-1	CASIPGGTGGNEQFF	TGTGCCAGCATCCCCGGGGGGACAGGGGGCAATGAGCAGTTCTTC
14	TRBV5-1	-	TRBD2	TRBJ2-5	CASSPIAGQETQYF	TGCGCCAGCAGCCCGATAGCGGGCCAAGAGACCCAGTACTTC
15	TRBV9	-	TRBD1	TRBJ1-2	CASSANPGQGVGYTF	TGTGCCAGCAGCGCAAACCCGGGACAGGGGGTTGGCTACACCTTC
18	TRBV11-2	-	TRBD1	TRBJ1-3	CASSLVGQGMSSGNTIYF	TGTGCCAGCAGCTTGGTAGGACAGGGGATGTCCTCTGGAAACACCATATATTTT
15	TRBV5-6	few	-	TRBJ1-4	CASSWGVRLEEKLFF	TGTGCCAGCAGCTGGGGAGTCAGGTTAGAGGAAAAACTGTTTTTT
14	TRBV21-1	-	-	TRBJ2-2	CASSPLVNTGELFF	TGTGCCAGCAGCCCCCTAGTGAACACCGGGGAGCTGTTTTTT
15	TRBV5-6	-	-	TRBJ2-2	CASTRRGGNTGELFF	TGTGCCAGCACCCGAAGGGGAGGGAACACCGGGGAGCTGTTTTTT
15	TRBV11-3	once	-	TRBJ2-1	CASSLNGPVSREQFF	TGTGCCAGCAGCTTAAACGGCCCCGTGTCTAGGGAGCAGTTCTTC
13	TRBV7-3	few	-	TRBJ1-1	CASSLQGRTEAFF	TGTGCCAGCAGCTTGCAGGGGCGGACTGAAGCTTTCTTT
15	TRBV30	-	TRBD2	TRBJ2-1	CAWAELAGIVNEQFF	TGTGCCTGGGCAGAACTAGCGGGGATAGTCAATGAGCAGTTCTTC
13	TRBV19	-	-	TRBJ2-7	CASSPGTTYEQYF	TGTGCCAGTAGTCCAGGCACAACCTACGAGCAGTACTTC
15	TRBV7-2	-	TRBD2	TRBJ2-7	CASSISGTKTYEQYF	TGTGCCAGCAGCATCTCCGGGACTAAGACCTACGAGCAGTACTTC
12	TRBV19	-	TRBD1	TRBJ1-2	CASREGAGGYTF	TGTGCCAGTAGGGAGGGGGCTGGTGGCTACACCTTC
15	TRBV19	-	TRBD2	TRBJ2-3	CASTLAGPSTDTQYF	TGTGCCAGTACCTTAGCGGGACCTAGCACAGATACGCAGTATTTT
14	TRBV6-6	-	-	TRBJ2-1	CASSAQNTANEQFF	TGTGCCAGCAGTGCCCAAAACACCGCCAATGAGCAGTTCTTC
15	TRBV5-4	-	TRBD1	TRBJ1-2	CASSPVDRRIYGYTF	TGTGCCAGCAGCCCGGTGGACAGGCGGATCTATGGCTACACCTTC
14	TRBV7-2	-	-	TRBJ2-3	CASSLAGLTDTQYF	TGTGCCAGCAGCTTAGCGGGGCTCACAGATACGCAGTATTTT
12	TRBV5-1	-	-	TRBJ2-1	CASSLGREMEFF	TGCGCCAGCAGCTTGGGGCGGGAAATGGAGTTCTTC
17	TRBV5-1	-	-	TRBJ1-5	CASSPGGGVVNNQPQHF	TGCGCCAGCAGCCCTGGAGGGGGGGTAGTAAACAATCAGCCCCAGCATTTT
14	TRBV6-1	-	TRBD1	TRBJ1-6	CASSEGGGRSPLHF	TGTGCCAGCAGTGAAGGAGGGGGCAGGTCACCCCTCCACTTT
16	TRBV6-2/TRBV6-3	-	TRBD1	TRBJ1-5	CASSYEGTGSNQPQHF	TGTGCCAGCAGTTACGAGGGGACAGGGTCCAATCAGCCCCAGCATTTT
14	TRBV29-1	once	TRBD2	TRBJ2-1	CSVSTSGSGYEQFF	TGCAGCGTTTCGACTAGCGGGAGCGGCTATGAGCAGTTCTTC
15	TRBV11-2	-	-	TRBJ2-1	CASSLGDSRRNEQFF	TGTGCCAGCAGCTTAGGGGACTCCAGGCGCAATGAGCAGTTCTTC
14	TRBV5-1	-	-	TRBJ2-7	CASSFSATSYEQYF	TGCGCCAGCAGCTTTTCAGCGACCTCCTACGAGCAGTACTTC
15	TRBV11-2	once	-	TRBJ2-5	CASSPQVLRQETQYF	TGTGCCAGCAGCCCACAGGTACTTCGCCAAGAGACCCAGTACTTC
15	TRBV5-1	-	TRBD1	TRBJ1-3	CASGRQGESGNTIYF	TGCGCCAGCGGCCGACAGGGGGAATCGGGAAACACCATATATTTT
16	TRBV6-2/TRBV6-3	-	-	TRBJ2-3	CASSQYLGSLPDTQYF	TGTGCCAGCAGCCAGTACCTCGGGAGTTTGCCAGATACGCAGTATTTT
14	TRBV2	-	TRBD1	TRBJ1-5	CASSFRDRNQPQHF	TGTGCCAGCAGTTTCCGGGACAGGAATCAGCCCCAGCATTTT
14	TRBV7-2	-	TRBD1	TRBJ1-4	CASSPGQINEKLFF	TGTGCCAGCAGCCCGGGACAGATTAATGAAAAACTGTTTTTT
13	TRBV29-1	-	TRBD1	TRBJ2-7	CSVIQGAVYEQYF	TGCAGCGTTATACAGGGGGCCGTCTACGAGCAGTACTTC
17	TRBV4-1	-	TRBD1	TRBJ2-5	CASSQGTARGHQETQYF	TGCGCCAGCAGCCAAGGGACAGCGAGGGGGCACCAAGAGACCCAGTACTTC
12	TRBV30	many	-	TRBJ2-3	CAWSVAGNTQYF	TGTGCCTGGAGTGTTGCAGGCAATACGCAGTATTTT
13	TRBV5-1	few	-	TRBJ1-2	CASSLQGVHGYTF	TGCGCCAGCAGCTTGCAGGGTGTACATGGCTACACCTTC
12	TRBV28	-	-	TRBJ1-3	CASTPRGNTIYF	TGTGCCAGCACCCCTCGGGGAAACACCATATATTTT
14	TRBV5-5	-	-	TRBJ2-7	CASSPLSVGYEQYF	TGTGCCAGCAGCCCCTTGAGTGTCGGCTACGAGCAGTACTTC
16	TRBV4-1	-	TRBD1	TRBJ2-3	CASSHSVGQSTDTQYF	TGCGCCAGCAGCCACTCCGTGGGACAGTCCACAGATACGCAGTATTTT
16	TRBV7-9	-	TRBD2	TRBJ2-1	CASSLGSGGLYNEQFF	TGTGCCAGCAGCTTAGGAAGCGGGGGCCTCTACAATGAGCAGTTCTTC
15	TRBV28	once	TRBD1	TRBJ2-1	CASSLNRGEYNEQFF	TGTGCCAGCAGTTTAAACAGGGGCGAGTACAATGAGCAGTTCTTC
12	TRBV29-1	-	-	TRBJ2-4	CSVTRQANIQYF	TGCAGCGTTACCCGACAGGCTAACATTCAGTACTTC
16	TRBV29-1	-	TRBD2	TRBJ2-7	CSVRGLAGAPAGEQYF	TGCAGCGTGCGGGGGTTAGCGGGGGCCCCTGCGGGCGAGCAGTACTTC
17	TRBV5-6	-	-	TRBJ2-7	CASSSPHRGQSSYEQYF	TGTGCCAGCAGCTCCCCCCACCGAGGCCAAAGCTCCTACGAGCAGTACTTC
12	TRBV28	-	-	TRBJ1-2	CASSSGGYGYTF	TGTGCCAGCAGTTCCGGGGGCTATGGCTACACCTTC
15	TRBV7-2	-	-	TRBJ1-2	CASSLDSFGYYGYTF	TGTGCCAGCAGCTTAGATAGTTTCGGGTACTATGGCTACACCTTC